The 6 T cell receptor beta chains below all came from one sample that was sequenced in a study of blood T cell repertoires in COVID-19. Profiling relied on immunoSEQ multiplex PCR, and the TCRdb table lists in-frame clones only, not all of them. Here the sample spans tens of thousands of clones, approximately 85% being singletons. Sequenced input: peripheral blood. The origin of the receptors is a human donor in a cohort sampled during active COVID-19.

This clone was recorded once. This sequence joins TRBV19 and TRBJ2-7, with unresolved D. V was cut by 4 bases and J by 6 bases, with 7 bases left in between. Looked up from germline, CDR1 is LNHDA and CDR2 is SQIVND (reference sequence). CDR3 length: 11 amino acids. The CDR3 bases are TGTGCCAGTAGTAACTTTGGCGAGCAGTACTTC. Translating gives CASSNFGEQYF.

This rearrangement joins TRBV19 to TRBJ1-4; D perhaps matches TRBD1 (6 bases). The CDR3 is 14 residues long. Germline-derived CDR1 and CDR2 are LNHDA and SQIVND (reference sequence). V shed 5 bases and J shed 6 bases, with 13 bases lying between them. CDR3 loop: CASSEDSRYEKLFF. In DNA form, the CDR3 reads TGTGCCAGTAGTGAGGACAGCCGTTATGAAAAACTGTTTTTT.

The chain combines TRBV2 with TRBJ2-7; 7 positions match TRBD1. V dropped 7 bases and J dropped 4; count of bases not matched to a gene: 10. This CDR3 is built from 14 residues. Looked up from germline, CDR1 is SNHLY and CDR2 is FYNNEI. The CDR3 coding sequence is TGTGCCAGCACGCCGACAGGGAGAGCGTACGAGCAGTACTTC. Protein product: CASTPTGRAYEQYF. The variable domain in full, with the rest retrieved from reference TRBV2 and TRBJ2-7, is EPEVTQTPSHQVTQMGQEVILRCVPISNHLYFYWYRQILGQKVEFLVSFYNNEISEKSEIFDDQFSVERPDGSNFTLKIRSTKLEDSAMYFCASTPTGRAYEQYFGPGTRLTVT.

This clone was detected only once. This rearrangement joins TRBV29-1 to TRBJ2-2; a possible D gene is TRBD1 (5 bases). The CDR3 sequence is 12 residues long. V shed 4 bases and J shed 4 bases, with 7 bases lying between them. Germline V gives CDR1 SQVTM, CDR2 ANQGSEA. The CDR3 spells CSVAQVTGELFF. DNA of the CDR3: TGCAGCGTTGCACAGGTCACCGGGGAGCTGTTTTTT.

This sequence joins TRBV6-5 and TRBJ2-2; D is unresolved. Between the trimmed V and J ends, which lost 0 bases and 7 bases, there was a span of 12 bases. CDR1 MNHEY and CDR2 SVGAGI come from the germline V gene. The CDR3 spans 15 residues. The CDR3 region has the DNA TGTGCCAGCAGTTACTCCGCTCTGAGGAGCGGGGAGCTGTTTTTT. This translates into CASSYSALRSGELFF.

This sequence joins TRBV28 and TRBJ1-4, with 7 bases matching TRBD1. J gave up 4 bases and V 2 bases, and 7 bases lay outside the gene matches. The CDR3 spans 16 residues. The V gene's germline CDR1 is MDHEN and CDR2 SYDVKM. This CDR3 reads CASSLPGTANNEKLFF. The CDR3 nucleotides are TGTGCCAGCAGTTTACCTGGGACAGCTAATAATGAAAAACTGTTTTTT.